Sequencing of this TCR beta chain was carried out in a study of blood T cell repertoires in COVID-19. The wider study: Samples of COVID-19 (acute and convalescent) were obtained from the United States, Italy and Spain. In each case, the material was cDNA or gDNA derived from T cells, B-cell-depleted T cells, or PBMCs.

Turning to this clone: One end of the junction is discordant with germline, which a read error may explain.

Germline CDR1 and CDR2: SGHTA and FQGNSA. The CDR3 length is 14 residues. Clones were read by immunoSEQ multiplex PCR, and TCRdb kept only the in-frame ones, dropping some. The table has under 140,000 clones, less than 85% seen once. The chain links TRBV7-2 to TRBJ2-4, with D possibly being TRBD2 (5 bases). The TCR was taken from a woman of 80 years or more with acute or convalescent COVID-19. Sequencing was done on a sample of peripheral blood. The CDR3 region has the DNA TGTGCCAGCAACTTACTAGTTTCCAAAAACATTCAGTACTTC. Amino acids: CASNLLVSKNIQYF.